This T cell receptor beta chain was captured in a study of post-analysis software for immune sequencing data. J was trimmed by 2 bases and V by 1 base; bases with no gene match: 6. The CDR3 covers 17 residues. Per germline, CDR1 LGHDT and CDR2 YNNKEL (reference sequence). Unique-molecular-identifier-tagged TCR beta cDNA libraries were used. T cells, about 0.9 to 11 million of them, yielded roughly 550,000 cDNA molecules. TCRdb processed the PCR reads anew with MiXCR; each CDR3 protein has one entry. The sample shows 150,000 or so distinct CDR3 sequences, under 40% of them seen only once. Study-level findings and limits: When patients were compared with controls, 4 or 5 TRBV segments were more frequent, TRBV5-6, TRBV5-1 and TRBV20-1 among them. Among multiple sclerosis patients, normalized Chao1 diversity was significantly below that of controls.

A few counts support this clonotype. Its target is unknown. This rearrangement joins TRBV3-1 to TRBJ2-1; 9 bases map to TRBD2. The sequences come from blood, collected after autologous hematopoietic stem cell transplantation. This receptor was identified in a girl aged 5-17 years with multiple sclerosis. CDR3 coding DNA: TGTGCCAGCAGCCAAGGGGTTAGCGGGAGTCCCTACAATGAGCAGTTCTTC. Its protein product is CASSQGVSGSPYNEQFF.